The 16 T cell receptor beta chains reported below all come from one sample, sequenced in a study of T-cell reconstitution after alpha-beta-depleted transplantation in children (dated by TCRdb to the mid-2010s). Library method: PCR. The run used an Illumina HiSeq 2500. TCR libraries were prepared with molecular barcoding, using unique molecular identifiers to normalize TCRbeta repertoire quantification. Using fastp at Q25 and MiXCR, TCRdb reprocessed the public reads and kept productive beta chains. A single entry per CDR3 protein holds the most common genes and DNA from its merged rows. The sample yields more than 150,000 distinct CDR3 sequences; roughly 15% were counted once. Clones ranked in the top ten supply roughly 13% of the sample. The material sequenced was PBMCs from the stem cell graft donor, taken from the stem cell graft. The receptors originated from a human donor who donated a stem cell graft to a child with acute lymphoblastic leukemia.

The CDR3 DNA follows: TGTGCCAGCAGCCAAGATAGGGTACTTAGCACAGATACGCAGTATTTT. Amino acids: CASSQDRVLSTDTQYF. V gene TRBV3-1 combines with J gene TRBJ2-3, with D hard to call. The CDR3 loop spans 16 amino acids. CDR1 and CDR2 (germline): LGHDT, YNNKEL (reference sequence). V shed 0 bases and J shed 0 bases, with 10 bases lying between them.

For this clonotype: It may be a read error: a sequence one base away is much more abundant. V gene TRBV10-3 combines with J gene TRBJ2-3, with 11 bases that match TRBD2. Germline CDR1 and CDR2: ENHRY and SYGVKD. The CDR3 is 17 residues long. With 10 bases clipped from V and 4 bases from J, the junction kept 16 bases outside the gene matches. The CDR3 sequence is CATASGTSGVSADTQYF. CDR3 DNA: TGTGCCACCGCCAGCGGGACTAGCGGAGTCTCCGCAGATACGCAGTATTTT.

With respect to this clonotype: A read error is possible here, since a much larger clone lies one base away. The genes are TRBV5-4 and TRBJ2-1, with D possibly TRBD1 on 7 matching bases. Germline CDR1 reads SGHNT; CDR2 reads YYREEE (reference sequence). With 6 bases removed from V and 8 bases from J, the gap between germline ends came to 18 bases. This CDR3 is 14 amino acids long. CDR3 in amino acids: CASTAGQGGHEQFF. Written as DNA, the CDR3 is TGTGCCAGCACGGCGGGACAAGGGGGCCATGAGCAGTTCTTC.

This clonotype was detected many times. The DNA for the CDR3 is TGTGCCAGCAGACTCGACAGGGGCTATGGCTACACCTTC. Translation: CASRLDRGYGYTF. The chain recombines TRBV12-3 or TRBV12-4 with TRBJ1-2; 8 bases agree with TRBD1. CDR3 size: 13 residues. V trimming: 6 bases; J trimming: 4 bases; junction bases outside the gene matches: 4.

A note on this clonotype: A read error may explain this, as a much larger clone is one base away. The chain is built from TRBV7-9 and TRBJ2-7; D not certain. This CDR3 has 11 residues. CDR1 is SEHNR and CDR2 is FQNEAQ in the germline V gene (reference sequence). Here the CDR3 DNA reads TGTGCCTGCAGCTTTGGGTACGAGCAGTACTTC. The encoded protein is CACSFGYEQYF.

This clonotype showed up many times. This chain uses TRBV5-5 with TRBJ2-7; 13 bases are shared with TRBD2. Germline V CDR1 and CDR2: SGHKS, YYEKEE (reference sequence). The V gene end was trimmed by 4 bases and the J gene end by 6 bases; junction bases not matched to a gene: 10. The CDR3 spans 16 residues. The CDR3 reads CASSARLAGGSAEQYF. The CDR3 DNA follows: TGTGCCAGCAGCGCCAGACTAGCGGGAGGATCCGCCGAGCAGTACTTC. Together with reference TRBV5-5 and TRBJ2-7, the CDR3 gives the full variable domain: DAGVTQSPTHLIKTRGQQVTLRCSPISGHKSVSWYQQVLGQGPQFIFQYYEKEERGRGNFPDRFSARQFPNYSSELNVNALLLGDSALYLCASSARLAGGSAEQYFGPGTRLTVT.

A few counts support this clonotype. The chain recombines TRBV11-2 with TRBJ2-3; TRBD2 matches at 12 bases. The CDR3 has 16 amino acids. The germline gives CDR1 SGHAT, CDR2 FQNNGV. V was clipped by 5 bases and J by 4 bases; unmatched bases: 7. The CDR3 is CASSTWTSGIADTQYF. For the CDR3, the DNA is TGTGCCAGCAGCACCTGGACTAGCGGGATCGCAGATACGCAGTATTTT.

This clonotype is a singleton in its sample. Possible read error: a much larger clone is one base away. This chain links TRBV3-1 with TRBJ2-1; 9 bases agree with TRBD2. The CDR3 totals 16 residues. Per germline, CDR1 LGHDT and CDR2 YNNKEL (reference sequence). Unmatched junction bases numbered 14, after V lost 8 bases and J lost 6 bases. DNA for the CDR3: TGTGCCAGCTGCGAAAGGAAGCGGGAGGTCACCAATGAGCAGTTCTTC. This sequence encodes CASCERKREVTNEQFF.

This clonotype was recorded at least ten times. The rearrangement joins TRBV28 to TRBJ2-1; 11 nucleotides line up with TRBD2. The V gene end was trimmed by 3 bases and the J gene end by 8 bases; junction bases not matched to a gene: 12. Per germline, CDR1 MDHEN and CDR2 SYDVKM. The CDR3 length is 17 residues. In nucleotides, the CDR3 is TGTGCCAGCAGTTTGGCCGCCGGGACTAGCGGACCCCATGAGCAGTTCTTC. It is translated as CASSLAAGTSGPHEQFF.

The chain is built from TRBV7-9 and TRBJ2-3, with 13 bases identical to TRBD2. The V gene's germline CDR1 is SEHNR and CDR2 FQNEAQ (reference sequence). Germline trimming cut 5 bases from V and 4 bases from J; bases unmatched to any gene: 6. The CDR3 runs 16 residues. The CDR3 loop reads CASSQGLAGIADTQYF. DNA of the CDR3: TGTGCCAGCAGCCAGGGACTAGCGGGAATCGCAGATACGCAGTATTTT.

This clonotype was seen repeatedly, ten times or more. The V and J genes are TRBV20-1 and TRBJ1-5; 7 bases are a match to TRBD1. V was pared by 4 bases and J by 4 bases, with 4 bases of the junction left unmatched. The CDR3 totals 13 residues. The germline CDR1 and CDR2 sequences are DFQATT and SNEGSKA (reference sequence). The CDR3 sequence is CSAIGGQNQPQHF. CDR3 nucleotide sequence: TGCAGTGCTATAGGGGGCCAGAATCAGCCCCAGCATTTT.

This clonotype showed up many times. The chain joins TRBV29-1 to TRBJ2-1; 11 nucleotides align to TRBD2. Germline CDR1 is SQVTM and CDR2 is ANQGSEA. The CDR3 contains 14 residues. V was clipped by 2 bases and J by 5 bases; unmatched bases: 2. CDR3 sequence: CSVEPTSGDNEQFF. The CDR3 DNA sequence: TGCAGCGTTGAACCGACTAGCGGGGACAATGAGCAGTTCTTC.

This clonotype occurred many times. This chain uses TRBV29-1 with TRBJ1-2; 8 nucleotides line up with TRBD1. V was clipped by 6 bases and J by 6 bases; unmatched bases: 6. Looked up from germline, CDR1 is SQVTM and CDR2 is ANQGSEA. The CDR3 has 12 amino acids. The CDR3 reads CSVLTGDDGYTF. The CDR3 region has the DNA TGCAGCGTATTGACAGGGGATGATGGCTACACCTTC.

The chain joins TRBV11-1 to TRBJ2-1; 11 nucleotides line up with TRBD2. This CDR3 region has 21 residues. J lost 3 bases, V lost 0 bases, and 16 bases had no gene match. From germline, CDR1 is SGHAT and CDR2 FQDESV (reference sequence). CDR3 amino acids: CASSLAPDREGGLADYNEQFF. CDR3 sequence (DNA): TGTGCCAGCAGCTTAGCACCCGACAGGGAGGGGGGACTAGCGGACTACAATGAGCAGTTCTTC.

There are many counts of this clonotype. The V gene is TRBV20-1, the J gene TRBJ2-3, with D possibly matching TRBD2 (6 bases). This CDR3 has 15 amino acids. Germline CDR1 and CDR2: DFQATT and SNEGSKA (reference sequence). Trimming removed 3 bases from V and 6 bases from J, with 19 bases in between. The CDR3 bases are TGCAGTGCTAGGAGTGGAGGGAGAAATGACGATACGCAGTATTTT. Protein product: CSARSGGRNDDTQYF.

There are many counts of this clonotype. The chain is built from TRBV12-3 or TRBV12-4 and TRBJ1-2; D remains unclear. V was pared by 6 bases and J by 2 bases, with 4 bases between. There are 11 residues in the CDR3. The CDR3 region is CASSLNYGYTF. CDR3 bases: TGTGCCAGCAGCTTAAACTATGGCTACACCTTC.